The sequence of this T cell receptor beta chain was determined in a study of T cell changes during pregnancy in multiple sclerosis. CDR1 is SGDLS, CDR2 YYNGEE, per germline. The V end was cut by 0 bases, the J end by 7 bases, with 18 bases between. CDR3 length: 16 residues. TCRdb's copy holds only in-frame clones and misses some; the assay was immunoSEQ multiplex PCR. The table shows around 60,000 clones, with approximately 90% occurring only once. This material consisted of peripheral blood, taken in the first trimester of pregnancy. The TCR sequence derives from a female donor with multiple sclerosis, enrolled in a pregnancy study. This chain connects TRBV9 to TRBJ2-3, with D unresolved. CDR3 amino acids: CASSVANNKPTNTQYF. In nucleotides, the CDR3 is TGTGCCAGCAGCGTAGCGAACAACAAACCGACAAATACGCAGTATTTT.